This T cell receptor (beta chain) was sequenced in a study of vaccination effects on CD4 cells after COVID-19. CD4+ T cells were isolated after approximately 10 days of culture. None of the vaccinated had previously contracted SARS-CoV-2, and their nucleocapsid antibodies tested negative. IL-2 medium was substituted for half the medium on days 3 and 7. Profiling relied on immunoSEQ multiplex PCR, and the TCRdb table lists in-frame clones only, not all of them. The sample contains 70,000 or so clones, roughly three quarters of which appear only once. To note about this clone: Its antigen is still unknown.

V lost 5 bases, J lost 11 bases, and 15 bases stayed unmatched. Germline CDR1 LNHDA, CDR2 SQIVND (reference sequence). There are 15 residues in the CDR3. This sample comprised CD4+ T cells from PBMCs cultured without peptide, obtained before COVID-19 vaccination. The chain has TRBV19 and TRBJ1-5; 7 bases match TRBD1. This sequence was found in a human donor who received a COVID-19 vaccine. The DNA of the CDR3 is TGTGCCAGTAGTTCCGATCGACGACAGGGAGTGACCCAGCATTTT. The encoded protein is CASSSDRRQGVTQHF. The entire variable domain, with the rest obtained from reference TRBV19 and TRBJ1-5, is as follows: DGGITQSPKYLFRKEGQNVTLSCEQNLNHDAMYWYRQDPGQGLRLIYYSQIVNDFQKGDIAEGYSVSREKKESFPLTVTSAQKNPTAFYLCASSSDRRQGVTQHFGDGTRLSIL.